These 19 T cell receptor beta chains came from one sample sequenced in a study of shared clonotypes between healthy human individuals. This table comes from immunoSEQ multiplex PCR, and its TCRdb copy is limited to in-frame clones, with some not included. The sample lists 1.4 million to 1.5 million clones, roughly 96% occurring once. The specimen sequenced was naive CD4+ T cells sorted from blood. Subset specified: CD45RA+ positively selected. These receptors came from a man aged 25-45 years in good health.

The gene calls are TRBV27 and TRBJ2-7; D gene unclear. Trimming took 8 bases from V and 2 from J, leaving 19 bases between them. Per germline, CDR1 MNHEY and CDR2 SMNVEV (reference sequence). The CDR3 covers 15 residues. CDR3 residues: CASALLGRKPYEQYF. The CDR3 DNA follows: TGTGCCAGCGCCCTACTCGGCAGAAAACCCTACGAGCAGTACTTC.

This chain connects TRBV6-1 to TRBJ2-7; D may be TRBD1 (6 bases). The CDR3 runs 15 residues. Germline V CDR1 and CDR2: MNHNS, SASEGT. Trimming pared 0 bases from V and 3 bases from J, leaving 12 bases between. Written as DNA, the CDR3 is TGTGCCAGCAGTGAAGCAGGTGGACAGATCTACGAGCAGTACTTC. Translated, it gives CASSEAGGQIYEQYF.

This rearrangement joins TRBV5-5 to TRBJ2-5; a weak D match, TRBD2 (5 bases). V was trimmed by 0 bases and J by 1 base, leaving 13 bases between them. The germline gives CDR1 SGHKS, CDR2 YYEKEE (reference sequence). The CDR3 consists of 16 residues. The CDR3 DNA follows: TGTGCCAGCAGCTTGGCGGTAGTAGCGATCCAAGAGACCCAGTACTTC. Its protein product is CASSLAVVAIQETQYF. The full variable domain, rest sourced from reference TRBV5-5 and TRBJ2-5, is DAGVTQSPTHLIKTRGQQVTLRCSPISGHKSVSWYQQVLGQGPQFIFQYYEKEERGRGNFPDRFSARQFPNYSSELNVNALLLGDSALYLCASSLAVVAIQETQYFGPGTRLLVL.

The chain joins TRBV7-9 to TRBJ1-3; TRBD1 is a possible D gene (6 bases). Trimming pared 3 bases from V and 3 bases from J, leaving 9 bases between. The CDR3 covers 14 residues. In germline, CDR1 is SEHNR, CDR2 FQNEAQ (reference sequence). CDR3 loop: CASSFGGLGNTIYF. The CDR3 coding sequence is TGTGCCAGCAGCTTCGGGGGGCTTGGAAACACCATATATTTT. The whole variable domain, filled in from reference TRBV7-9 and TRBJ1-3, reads DTGVSQNPRHKITKRGQNVTFRCDPISEHNRLYWYRQTLGQGPEFLTYFQNEAQLEKSRLLSDRFSAERPKGSFSTLEIQRTEQGDSAMYLCASSFGGLGNTIYFGEGSWLTVV.

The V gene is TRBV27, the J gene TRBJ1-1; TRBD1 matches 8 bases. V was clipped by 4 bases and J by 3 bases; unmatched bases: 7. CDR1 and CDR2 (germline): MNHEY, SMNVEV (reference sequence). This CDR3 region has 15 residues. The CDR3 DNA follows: TGTGCCAGCAGTTCACACGGACAGGGCCACACTGAAGCTTTCTTT. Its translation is CASSSHGQGHTEAFF.

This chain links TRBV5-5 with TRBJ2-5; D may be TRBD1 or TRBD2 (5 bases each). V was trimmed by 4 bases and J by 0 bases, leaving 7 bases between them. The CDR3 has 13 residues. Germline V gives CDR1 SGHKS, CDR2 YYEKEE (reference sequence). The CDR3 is CASSGTDQETQYF. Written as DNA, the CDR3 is TGTGCCAGCAGCGGGACGGACCAAGAGACCCAGTACTTC.

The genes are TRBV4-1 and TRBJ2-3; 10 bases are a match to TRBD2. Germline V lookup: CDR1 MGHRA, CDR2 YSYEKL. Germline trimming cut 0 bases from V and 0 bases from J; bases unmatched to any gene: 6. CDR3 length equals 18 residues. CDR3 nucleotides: TGCGCCAGCAGCCAAGATCTCCTACTAGCGGGGAGCACAGATACGCAGTATTTT. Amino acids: CASSQDLLLAGSTDTQYF.

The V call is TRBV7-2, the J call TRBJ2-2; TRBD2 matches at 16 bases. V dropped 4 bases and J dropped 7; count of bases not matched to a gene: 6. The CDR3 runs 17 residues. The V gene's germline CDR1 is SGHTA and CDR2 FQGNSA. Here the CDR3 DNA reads TGTGCCAGCAGCTCGGGACTAGCGGGAGGGCCGATCGGGGAGCTGTTTTTT. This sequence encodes CASSSGLAGGPIGELFF.

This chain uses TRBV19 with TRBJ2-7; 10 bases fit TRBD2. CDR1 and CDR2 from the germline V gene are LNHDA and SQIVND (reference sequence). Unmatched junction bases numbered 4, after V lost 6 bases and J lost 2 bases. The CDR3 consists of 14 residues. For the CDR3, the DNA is TGTGCCAGTAGGACTAGCGGGCATCCCTACGAGCAGTACTTC. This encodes CASRTSGHPYEQYF.

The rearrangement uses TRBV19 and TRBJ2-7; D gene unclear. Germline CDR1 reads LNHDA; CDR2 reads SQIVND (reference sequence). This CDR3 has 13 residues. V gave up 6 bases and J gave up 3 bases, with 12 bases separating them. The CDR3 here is CASSQNPNYEQYF. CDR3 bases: TGTGCCAGTAGCCAAAATCCCAACTACGAGCAGTACTTC.

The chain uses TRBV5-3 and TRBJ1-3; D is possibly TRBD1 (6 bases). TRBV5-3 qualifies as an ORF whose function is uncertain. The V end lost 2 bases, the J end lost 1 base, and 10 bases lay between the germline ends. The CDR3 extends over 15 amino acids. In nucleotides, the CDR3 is TGTGCCAGAAGCTTACAGGGAGTATCTGGAAACACCATATATTTT. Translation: CARSLQGVSGNTIYF.

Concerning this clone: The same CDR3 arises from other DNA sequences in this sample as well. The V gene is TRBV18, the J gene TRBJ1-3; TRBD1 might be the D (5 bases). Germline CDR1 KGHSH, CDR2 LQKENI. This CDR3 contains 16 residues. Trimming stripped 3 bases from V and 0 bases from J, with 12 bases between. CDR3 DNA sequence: TGTGCCAGCTCACCCCCGGGACGGCTCTCTGGAAACACCATATATTTT. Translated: CASSPPGRLSGNTIYF.

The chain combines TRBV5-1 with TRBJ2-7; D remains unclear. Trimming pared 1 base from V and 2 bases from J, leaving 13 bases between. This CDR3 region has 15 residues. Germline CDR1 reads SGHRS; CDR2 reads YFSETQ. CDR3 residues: CASSLSPGGAYEQYF. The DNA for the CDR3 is TGCGCCAGCAGCTTGAGTCCTGGCGGCGCCTACGAGCAGTACTTC. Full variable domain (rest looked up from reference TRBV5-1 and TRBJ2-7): KAGVTQTPRYLIKTRGQQVTLSCSPISGHRSVSWYQQTPGQGLQFLFEYFSETQRNKGNFPGRFSGRQFSNSRSEMNVSTLELGDSALYLCASSLSPGGAYEQYFGPGTRLTVT.

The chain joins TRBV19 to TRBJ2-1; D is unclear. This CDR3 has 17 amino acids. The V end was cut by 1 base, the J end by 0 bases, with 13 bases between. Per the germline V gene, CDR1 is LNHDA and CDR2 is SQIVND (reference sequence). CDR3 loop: CASSIGLPTSSYNEQFF. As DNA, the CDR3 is TGTGCCAGTAGTATAGGTCTCCCAACAAGCTCCTACAATGAGCAGTTCTTC.

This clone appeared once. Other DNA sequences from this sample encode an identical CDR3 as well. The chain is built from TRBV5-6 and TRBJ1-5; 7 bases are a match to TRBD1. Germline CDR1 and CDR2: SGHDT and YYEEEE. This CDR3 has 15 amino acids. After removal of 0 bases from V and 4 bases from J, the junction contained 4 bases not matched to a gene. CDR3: CASSLGPGGNQPQHF. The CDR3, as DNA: TGTGCCAGCAGCTTGGGACCAGGGGGGAATCAGCCCCAGCATTTT.

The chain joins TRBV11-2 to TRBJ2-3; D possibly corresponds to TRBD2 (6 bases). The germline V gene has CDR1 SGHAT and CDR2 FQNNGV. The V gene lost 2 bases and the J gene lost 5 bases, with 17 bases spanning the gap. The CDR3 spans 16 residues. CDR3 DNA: TGTGCCAGCAGCTTATTACTAGCCAATCGAGAAGATACGCAGTATTTT. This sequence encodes CASSLLLANREDTQYF.

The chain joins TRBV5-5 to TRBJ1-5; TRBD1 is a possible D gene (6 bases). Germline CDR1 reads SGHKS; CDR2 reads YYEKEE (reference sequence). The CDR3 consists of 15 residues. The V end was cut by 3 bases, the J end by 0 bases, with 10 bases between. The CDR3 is CASSWTAYSNQPQHF. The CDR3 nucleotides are TGTGCCAGCAGCTGGACAGCCTATAGCAATCAGCCCCAGCATTTT.

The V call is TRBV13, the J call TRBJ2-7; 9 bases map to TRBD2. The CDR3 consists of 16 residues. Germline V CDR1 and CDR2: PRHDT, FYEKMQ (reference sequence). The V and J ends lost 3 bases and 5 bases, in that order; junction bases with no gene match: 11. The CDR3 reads CASSFRIAGGPDEQYF. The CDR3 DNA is TGTGCCAGCAGCTTTCGTATCGCGGGAGGGCCGGACGAGCAGTACTTC.

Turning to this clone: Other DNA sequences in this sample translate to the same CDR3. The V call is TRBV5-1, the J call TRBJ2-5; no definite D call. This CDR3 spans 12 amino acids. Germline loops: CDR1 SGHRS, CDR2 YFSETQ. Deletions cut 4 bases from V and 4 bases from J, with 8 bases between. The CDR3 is CASSLTGETQYF. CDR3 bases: TGCGCCAGCAGCCTCACGGGAGAGACCCAGTACTTC.